This TCR beta chain was recovered during a study of cytomegalovirus exposure and HLA in healthy donors. The PCR made use of 60 Vbeta and 13 Jbeta primers. The data were produced by immunoSEQ multiplex PCR, yet TCRdb's version contains in-frame clones alone and is incomplete. In the table there are roughly 100,000 clones, over 70% of which are singletons. Whole-study results and caveats: Among immune exposure information, only CMV serostatus was available.

Trimming left V 8 bases short and J 1 base short, with 14 bases between. CDR3 size: 14 residues. Germline values: CDR1 MDHEN, CDR2 SYDVKM. Note on this clone: Its antigen is undetermined.

The chain recombines TRBV28 with TRBJ1-1, with D unresolved. This receptor was taken from a male donor in good health and CMV-seropositive. What was sequenced was PBMCs. CDR3 nucleotides: TGTGCCAGCGTACCTGGTAGTTGGAACACTGAAGCTTTCTTT. Its translation is CASVPGSWNTEAFF.